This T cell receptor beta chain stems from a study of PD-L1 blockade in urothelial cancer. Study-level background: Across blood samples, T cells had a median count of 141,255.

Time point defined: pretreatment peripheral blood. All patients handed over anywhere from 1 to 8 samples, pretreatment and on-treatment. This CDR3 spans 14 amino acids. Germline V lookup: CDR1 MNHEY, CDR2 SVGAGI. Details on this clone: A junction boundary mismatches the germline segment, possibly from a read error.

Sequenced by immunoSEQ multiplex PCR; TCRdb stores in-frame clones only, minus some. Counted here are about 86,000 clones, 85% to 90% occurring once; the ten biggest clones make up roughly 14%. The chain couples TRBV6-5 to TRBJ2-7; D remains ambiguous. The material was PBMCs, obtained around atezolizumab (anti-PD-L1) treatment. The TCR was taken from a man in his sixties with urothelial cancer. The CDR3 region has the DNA TGTGCCAGCAGTCCCCAATTAAGCTCCCACGAGCAGTACTTC. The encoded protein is CASSPQLSSHEQYF.